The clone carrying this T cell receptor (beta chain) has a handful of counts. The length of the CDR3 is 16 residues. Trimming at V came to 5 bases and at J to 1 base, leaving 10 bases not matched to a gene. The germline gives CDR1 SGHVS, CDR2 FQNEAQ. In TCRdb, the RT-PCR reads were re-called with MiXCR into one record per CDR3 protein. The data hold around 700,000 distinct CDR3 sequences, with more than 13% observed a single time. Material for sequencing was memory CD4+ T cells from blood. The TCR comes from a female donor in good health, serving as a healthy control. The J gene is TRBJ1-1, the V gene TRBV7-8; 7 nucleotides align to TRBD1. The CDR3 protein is CASSPTTGERNTEAFF. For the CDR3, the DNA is TGTGCCAGCAGCCCCACCACAGGGGAGCGGAACACTGAAGCTTTCTTT.